What follows is one T cell receptor beta chain and its context. The antigen is unknown. The authors produced TCR alpha and TCR beta cDNA libraries with sample barcodes and UMIs by 5'RACE using constant-segment primers. MiXCR, applied by TCRdb to the 5' RACE reads, yields one record per CDR3 protein. The sample has 200,000 to 250,000 distinct CDR3 sequences; roughly 27% are singletons. This entry belongs to a study of T-cell memory formation after mild COVID-19. Study information: TCR clusters were largely donor specific. Study results and limitations: Mainly in CM and EM were contracting CD4+ clones; CD8+ were in EMRA. Second-wave clones peaking on day 37 lacked confirmed SARS-CoV-2 specificity.

The CDR3 totals 15 residues. Germline assignment: CDR1 SNHLY and CDR2 FYNNEI. The V and J ends lost 3 bases and 5 bases, in that order; junction bases with no gene match: 9. The source is an adult woman who had mild COVID-19 (a few samples of this study predate the infection). Cell type and time point are not known. The V gene is TRBV2, the J gene TRBJ2-7; 8 bases agree with TRBD2. What was sequenced was PBMCs or a T cell subset sorted from them (not recorded which). The CDR3 here is CASSEAGGANNEQYF. Written as DNA, the CDR3 is TGTGCCAGCAGTGAGGCGGGGGGCGCGAACAACGAGCAGTACTTC.